These 19 T cell receptor beta chains originate from one sample sequenced in a study. Cells sorted as Tregs were CD4+, CD25+ and CD127-/low. Via MiXCR, TCRdb re-called the 5' RACE reads, giving one row per CDR3 protein. Here the sample spans about 11,000 distinct CDR3 sequences, roughly 29% being singletons. Input material: Tregs sorted from a lymph node. The origin of the receptors is a female donor with breast cancer.

This sequence joins TRBV6-5 and TRBJ2-5; D is perhaps TRBD1 (5 bases). V lost 0 bases to trimming and J lost 5 bases, with 16 bases between them. Germline CDR1 reads MNHEY; CDR2 reads SVGAGI. CDR3 length: 16 amino acids. CDR3 bases: TGTGCCAGCAGTTACTCGAAGACAGTCCGTCGGGAGACCCAGTACTTC. Residues: CASSYSKTVRRETQYF.

The sample holds a few counts of this clonotype. The chain couples TRBV6-5 to TRBJ2-7; 7 nucleotides line up with TRBD2. V lost 5 bases, J lost 2 bases, and 6 bases stayed unmatched. CDR1 is MNHEY, CDR2 SVGAGI, per germline. The CDR3 totals 14 residues. Written as DNA, the CDR3 is TGTGCCAGCAGTAGAGCCGGGACTACCTACGAGCAGTACTTC. Protein product: CASSRAGTTYEQYF.

The V call is TRBV6-2 or TRBV6-3, the J call TRBJ2-2; D gene unclear. Per germline, CDR1 MNHEY and CDR2 SVGEGT. The germline V and J ends were trimmed by 6 bases and 7 bases, with 6 bases remaining between them. The CDR3 totals 11 residues. Here the CDR3 DNA reads TGTGCCAGCAGCGCTAGCGGGGAGCTGTTTTTT. The encoded protein is CASSASGELFF.

This clonotype was seen repeatedly, ten times or more. The J gene is TRBJ1-5, the V gene TRBV9, with 8 positions matching TRBD1. This CDR3 spans 13 amino acids. The V gene's germline CDR1 is SGDLS and CDR2 YYNGEE. V trimming: 7 bases; J trimming: 7 bases; junction bases outside the gene matches: 7. In nucleotides, the CDR3 is TGTGCCAGCGGGACAGGTCGAGGACAGCCCCAGCATTTT. Its protein product is CASGTGRGQPQHF. The whole variable domain, filled in from reference TRBV9 and TRBJ1-5, reads DSGVTQTPKHLITATGQRVTLRCSPRSGDLSVYWYQQSLDQGLQFLIQYYNGEERAKGNILERFSAQQFPDLHSELNLSSLELGDSALYFCASGTGRGQPQHFGDGTRLSIL.

To note about this clonotype: The junction departs from germline at one end; a sequencing error may be responsible. The rearrangement joins TRBV6-1 to TRBJ2-7; D is tentatively TRBD1 or TRBD2 (5 bases each). The CDR3 is 19 amino acids. The germline gives CDR1 MNHNS, CDR2 SASEGT. The CDR3 protein is CASSEIDGEGPTTDYEQYF. CDR3 sequence (DNA): TGTGCCAGCAGTGAAATCGATGGAGAGGGACCGACTACAGACTACGAGCAATACTTC.

This clonotype was picked up many times. V is TRBV7-9 and J is TRBJ2-7; 7 positions match TRBD1. Germline CDR1 SEHNR, CDR2 FQNEAQ (reference sequence). The CDR3 consists of 14 residues. V shed 4 bases, J shed 7 bases, and the junction held 10 bases outside the gene matches. DNA for the CDR3: TGTGCCAGCAGCTCGTATGAGGGGGCGCGTGAGCAGTACTTC. It is translated as CASSSYEGAREQYF.

The chain is built from TRBV6-6 and TRBJ1-1, with 7 bases that match TRBD1. CDR3 length equals 12 residues. CDR1 MNHNY and CDR2 SVGAGI come from the germline V gene (reference sequence). J was trimmed by 8 bases and V by 2 bases; bases with no gene match: 2. DNA of the CDR3: TGTGCCAGCAGTTACAGGGGGCAAGAAGCTTTCTTT. It codes for CASSYRGQEAFF.

This clonotype is medium-sized within its sample. The chain has TRBV5-1 and TRBJ2-1, with TRBD2 identical over 11 bases. The length of the CDR3 is 16 residues. Germline loops: CDR1 SGHRS, CDR2 YFSETQ. V lost 1 base to trimming and J lost 3 bases; unmatched junction nucleotides: 3. The CDR3: CASSLIAGGDYNEQFF. CDR3 bases: TGCGCCAGCAGCTTGATAGCGGGAGGGGACTACAATGAGCAGTTCTTC.

Ten or more counts support this clonotype. The V and J genes are TRBV6-5 and TRBJ1-1, with D unclear. The CDR3 totals 13 residues. V was cut by 6 bases and J by 2 bases, with 10 bases left in between. CDR1 and CDR2 from the germline V gene are MNHEY and SVGAGI. The CDR3 nucleotides read TGTGCCAGCAGGGTTGAGGGAAACACTGAAGCTTTCTTT. Its translation: CASRVEGNTEAFF.

As concerns this clonotype: A read error is possible here, since a much larger clone lies one base away. V is TRBV28 and J is TRBJ2-7; 7 bases map to TRBD1. Germline CDR1 MDHEN, CDR2 SYDVKM. CDR3 length: 15 residues. V gave up 4 bases and J gave up 1 base; unmatched junction bases: 7. The CDR3 loop is CASSSPDRSSYEQYF. In DNA, the CDR3 is TGTGCCAGCAGTTCCCCGGACAGGAGTTCCTACGAGCAGTACTTC.

The rearrangement joins TRBV6-5 to TRBJ2-5; TRBD2 is a possible D gene (5 bases). CDR3 length equals 16 residues. Per the germline V gene, CDR1 is MNHEY and CDR2 is SVGAGI. V was clipped by 8 bases and J by 5 bases, with 24 bases between them. CDR3 DNA: TGTGCCAGCTCGGACTCGAAGGCAGCCCGTCGGGAGACCCAGTACTTC. It is translated as CASSDSKAARRETQYF.

The gene calls are TRBV6-6 and TRBJ1-1; the D gene is possibly TRBD1 (6 bases). CDR3 length: 15 residues. Germline V gene sequence: CDR1 MNHNY, CDR2 SVGAGI (reference sequence). V was trimmed by 4 bases and J by 5 bases, leaving 17 bases between them. The CDR3, as DNA: TGTGCCAGCAGTTTAAGAGGGGGGCACGGGACTGAAGCTTTCTTT. It specifies CASSLRGGHGTEAFF.

In its sample, this clonotype was seen many times. V is TRBV9 and J is TRBJ1-1, with TRBD1 matching 8 bases. The length of the CDR3 is 15 residues. CDR1 and CDR2 from the germline V gene are SGDLS and YYNGEE. The V gene end was trimmed by 3 bases and the J gene end by 0 bases; junction bases not matched to a gene: 4. CDR3 bases: TGTGCCAGCAGCGCCCAGGGGGCCCTGAACACTGAAGCTTTCTTT. This encodes CASSAQGALNTEAFF.

This clonotype has a handful of counts. The J gene is TRBJ2-1, the V gene TRBV14; D gene ambiguous. Trimming removed 4 bases from V and 2 bases from J, with 27 bases in between. From germline, CDR1 is SGHDN and CDR2 FVKESK. The CDR3 runs to 20 residues. The CDR3 reads CASSPALGQPSYTTYNEQFF. CDR3 nucleotide sequence: TGTGCCAGCAGCCCTGCCCTAGGTCAGCCAAGTTATACCACCTACAATGAGCAGTTCTTC.

This clonotype appeared a few times. This chain uses TRBV7-3 with TRBJ2-3; unclear D gene. The V end lost 8 bases, the J end lost 2 bases, and 11 bases lay between the germline ends. The germline gives CDR1 SGHTA, CDR2 FQGTGA. This CDR3 has 13 residues. The CDR3 protein is CASRSGSTDTQYF. CDR3 coding DNA: TGTGCCAGCCGCAGTGGGTCCACAGATACGCAGTATTTT.

Notes on this clonotype: The junction departs from germline at one end; a sequencing error may be responsible. V and J are TRBV7-9 and TRBJ1-5, with D hard to call. The CDR3 is made up of 12 amino acids. Germline CDR1 SEHNR, CDR2 FQNEAQ (reference sequence). CDR3 bases: TGTGCCAGCAGCGGGTTAAATCAACCCCAGCATTTT. This gives the protein CASSGLNQPQHF.

Only a few counts were recorded for this clonotype. A much larger clonotype is one base distant, so this may be a read error. The chain recombines TRBV9 with TRBJ2-1; 10 positions agree with TRBD2. Germline CDR1 reads SGDLS; CDR2 reads YYNGEE. The V segment lost 4 bases and the J segment 2 bases; nucleotides outside the gene matches: 6. CDR3 size: 16 residues. The CDR3 region has the DNA TGTGCCAGCAGCTTCCAACTAGCGGGAACCTACAATGAGCAGTTCTTC. Translated, it gives CASSFQLAGTYNEQFF.

By share, this clonotype counts as medium-sized (0.01 to 0.1%). The rearrangement joins TRBV27 to TRBJ2-1, with 10 bases identical to TRBD2. This CDR3 comprises 15 residues. Germline trimming cut 3 bases from V and 10 bases from J; bases unmatched to any gene: 9. From germline, CDR1 is MNHEY and CDR2 SMNVEV (reference sequence). CDR3 DNA sequence: TGTGCCAGCAGTTTTTCGCTAGCGGGAGTGACCGAGCAGTTCTTC. Translated: CASSFSLAGVTEQFF.

This clonotype has a handful of counts. With a much larger clone just one base away, this may be a read error. The chain recombines TRBV4-1 with TRBJ2-7; D might be TRBD2 (6 bases). CDR1 MGHRA and CDR2 YSYEKL come from the germline V gene. The CDR3 sequence is 14 residues long. V shed 6 bases and J shed 2 bases, with 14 bases lying between them. CDR3: CASSVTSSAYEQYF. Written as DNA, the CDR3 is TGCGCCAGCAGTGTTACTAGCTCAGCCTACGAGCAGTACTTC.